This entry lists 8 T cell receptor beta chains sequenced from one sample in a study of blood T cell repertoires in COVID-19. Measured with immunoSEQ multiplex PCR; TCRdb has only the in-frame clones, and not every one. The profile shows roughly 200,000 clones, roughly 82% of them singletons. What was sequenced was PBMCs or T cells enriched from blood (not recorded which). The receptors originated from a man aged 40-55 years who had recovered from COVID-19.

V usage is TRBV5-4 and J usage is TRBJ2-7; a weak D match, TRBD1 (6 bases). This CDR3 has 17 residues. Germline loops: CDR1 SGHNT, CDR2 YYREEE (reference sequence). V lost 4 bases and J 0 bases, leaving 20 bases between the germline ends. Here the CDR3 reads CASSAGGLGTSSYEQYF. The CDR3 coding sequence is TGTGCCAGCAGCGCCGGAGGTCTTGGGACATCCTCCTACGAGCAGTACTTC.

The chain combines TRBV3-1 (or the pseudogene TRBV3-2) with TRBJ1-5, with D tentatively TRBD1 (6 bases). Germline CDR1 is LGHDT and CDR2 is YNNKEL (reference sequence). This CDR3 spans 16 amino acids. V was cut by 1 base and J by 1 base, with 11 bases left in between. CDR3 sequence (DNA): TGTGCCAGCAGCCAAGCGGGGGGCAAAAGCAATCAGCCCCAGCATTTT. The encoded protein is CASSQAGGKSNQPQHF.

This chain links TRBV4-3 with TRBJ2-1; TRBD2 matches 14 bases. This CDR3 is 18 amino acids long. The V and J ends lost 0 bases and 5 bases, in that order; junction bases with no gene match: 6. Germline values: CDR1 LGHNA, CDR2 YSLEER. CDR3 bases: TGCGCCAGCAGCCAAGAGGGAATGGGACTAGCGGGAGACAATGAGCAGTTCTTC. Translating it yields CASSQEGMGLAGDNEQFF.

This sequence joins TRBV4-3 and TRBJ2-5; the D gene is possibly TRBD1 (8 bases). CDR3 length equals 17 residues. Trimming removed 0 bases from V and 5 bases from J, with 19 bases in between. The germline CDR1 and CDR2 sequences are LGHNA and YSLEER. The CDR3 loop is CASSQEDRAGAPETQYF. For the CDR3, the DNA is TGCGCCAGCAGCCAAGAGGACAGGGCGGGGGCCCCGGAGACCCAGTACTTC.

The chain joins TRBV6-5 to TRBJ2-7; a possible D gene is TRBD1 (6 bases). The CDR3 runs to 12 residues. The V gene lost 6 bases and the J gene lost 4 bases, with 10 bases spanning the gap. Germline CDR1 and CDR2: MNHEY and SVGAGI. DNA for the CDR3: TGTGCCAGCAGGGGGGCTCATTACGAGCAGTACGTC. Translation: CASRGAHYEQYV.

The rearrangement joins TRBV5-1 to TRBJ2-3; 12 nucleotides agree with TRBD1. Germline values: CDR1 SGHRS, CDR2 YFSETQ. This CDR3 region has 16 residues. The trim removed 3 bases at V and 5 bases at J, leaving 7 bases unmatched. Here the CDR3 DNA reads TGCGCCAGCAGCTCGGGGGACAGGGGGCAAGGAGATACGCAGTATTTT. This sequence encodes CASSSGDRGQGDTQYF.

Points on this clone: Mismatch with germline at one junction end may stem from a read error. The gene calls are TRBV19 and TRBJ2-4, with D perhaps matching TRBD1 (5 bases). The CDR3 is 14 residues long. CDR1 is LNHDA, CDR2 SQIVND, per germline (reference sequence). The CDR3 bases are TGTGCCAGTAGTATAACAGGCTCAAAGGTTGATCAGGACTTC. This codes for CASSITGSKVDQDF.

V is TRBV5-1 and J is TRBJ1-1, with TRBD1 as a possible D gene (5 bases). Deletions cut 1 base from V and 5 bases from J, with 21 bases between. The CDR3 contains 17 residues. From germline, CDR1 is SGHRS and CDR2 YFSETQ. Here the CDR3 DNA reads TGCGCCAGCAGCTTGATCCCCTCTGGGGCCTGGGAAACTGAAGCTTTCTTT. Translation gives CASSLIPSGAWETEAFF.